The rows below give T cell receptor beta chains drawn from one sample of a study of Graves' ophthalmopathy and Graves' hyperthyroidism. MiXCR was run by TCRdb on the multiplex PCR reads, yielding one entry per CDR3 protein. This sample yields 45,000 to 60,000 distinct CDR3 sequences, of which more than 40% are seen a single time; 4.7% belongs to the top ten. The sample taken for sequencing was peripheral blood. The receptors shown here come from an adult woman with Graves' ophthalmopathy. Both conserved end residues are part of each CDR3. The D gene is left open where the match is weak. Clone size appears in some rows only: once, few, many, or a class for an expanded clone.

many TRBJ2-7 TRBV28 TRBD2 CASSFTLAGLSYEQYF TGTGCCAGCAGTTTCACACTAGCGGGACTTAGCTACGAGCAGTACTTC
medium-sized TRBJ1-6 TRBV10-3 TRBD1 CAISVGQGSSPLHF TGTGCCATCAGTGTGGGACAGGGGTCTTCACCCCTCCACTTT
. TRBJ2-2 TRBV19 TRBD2 CASSIDGGNTRELFF TGTGCCAGCAGTATCGACGGGGGGAACACCAGGGAGCTGTTTTTT
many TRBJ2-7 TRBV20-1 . CSAGTGIYEQYF TGCAGTGCTGGGACGGGTATCTACGAGCAGTACTTC
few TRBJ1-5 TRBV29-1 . CSVGGGNQPQHF TGCAGCGTAGGGGGGGGGAATCAGCCCCAGCATTTT
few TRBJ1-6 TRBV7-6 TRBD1 CASSLGQGAFNSPLHF TGTGCCAGCAGCTTAGGACAGGGGGCGTTTAATTCACCCCTCCACTTT
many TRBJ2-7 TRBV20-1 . CSATKAYSSYEQYF TGCAGTGCTACAAAAGCATACAGCTCCTACGAGCAGTACTTC
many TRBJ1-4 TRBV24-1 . CATSDLGQGDATNEKLFF TGTGCCACCAGTGATTTAGGGCAAGGGGATGCAACTAATGAAAAACTGTTTTTT
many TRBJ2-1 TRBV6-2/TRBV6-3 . CASSYSSYNEQFF TGTGCCAGCAGTTACAGCTCCTACAATGAGCAGTTCTTC
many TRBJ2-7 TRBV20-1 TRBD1 CSARVGDRDYEQYF TGCAGTGCTAGAGTTGGGGACAGAGACTACGAGCAGTACTTC
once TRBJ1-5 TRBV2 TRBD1 CASTMGTGKPQHF TGTGCCAGCACAATGGGGACAGGGAAGCCCCAGCATTTT
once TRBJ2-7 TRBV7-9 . CASTPGSYEQYF TGTGCCAGCACCCCGGGGTCCTACGAGCAGTACTTC
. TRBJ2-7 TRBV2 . CASRHSEQYF TGTGCCAGCAGACATAGCGAGCAGTACTTC